Reported below is one T cell receptor (beta chain). The table came from immunoSEQ multiplex PCR; TCRdb's copy has only in-frame clones and leaves some out. Of some 86,000 clones in the sample, about 94% were seen once. The sample belongs to a study of OX40 agonist ivuxolimab in advanced cancers. Sequenced material: CD4+ or CD8+ T cells sorted from blood, taken in a trial of the OX40 agonist ivuxolimab. This TCR was recovered from an adult with an advanced solid tumor such as melanoma, head and neck, liver or kidney cancer.

In DNA form, the CDR3 reads TGCAGCGTTGAGGAGGGGGCCTTACTTATTACCAACTATGGCTACACCTTC. Amino acids: CSVEEGALLITNYGYTF. The chain recombines TRBV29-1 with TRBJ1-2; 7 bases fit TRBD1. Germline V gene sequence: CDR1 SQVTM, CDR2 ANQGSEA. V dropped 3 bases and J dropped 2; count of bases not matched to a gene: 15. The length of the CDR3 is 17 residues. The whole variable domain, filled in from reference TRBV29-1 and TRBJ1-2, reads SAVISQKPSRDICQRGTSLTIQCQVDSQVTMMFWYRQQPGQSLTLIATANQGSEATYESGFVIDKFPISRPNLTFSTLTVSNMSPEDSSIYLCSVEEGALLITNYGYTFGSGTRLTVV.